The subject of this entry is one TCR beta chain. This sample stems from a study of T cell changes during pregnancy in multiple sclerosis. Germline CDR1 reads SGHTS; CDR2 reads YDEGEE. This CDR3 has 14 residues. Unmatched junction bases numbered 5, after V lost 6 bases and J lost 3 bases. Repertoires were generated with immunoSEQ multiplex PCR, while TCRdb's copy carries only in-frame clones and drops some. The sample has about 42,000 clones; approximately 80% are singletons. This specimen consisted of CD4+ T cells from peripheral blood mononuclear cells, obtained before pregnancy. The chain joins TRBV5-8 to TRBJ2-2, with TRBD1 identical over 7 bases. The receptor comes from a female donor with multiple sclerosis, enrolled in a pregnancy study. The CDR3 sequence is CASNYGQDTGELFF. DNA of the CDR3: TGTGCCAGCAACTACGGACAGGACACCGGGGAGCTGTTTTTT.